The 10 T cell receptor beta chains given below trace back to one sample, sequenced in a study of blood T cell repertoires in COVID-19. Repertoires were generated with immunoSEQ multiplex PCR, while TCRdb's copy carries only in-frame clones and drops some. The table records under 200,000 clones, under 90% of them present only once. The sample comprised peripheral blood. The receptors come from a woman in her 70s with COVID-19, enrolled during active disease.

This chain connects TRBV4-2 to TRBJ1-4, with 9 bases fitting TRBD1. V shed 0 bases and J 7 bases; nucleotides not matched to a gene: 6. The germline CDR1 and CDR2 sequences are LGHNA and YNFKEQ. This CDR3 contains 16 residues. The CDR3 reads CASSQELDRGGEKLFF. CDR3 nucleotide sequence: TGTGCCAGCAGCCAAGAACTGGACAGGGGAGGTGAAAAACTGTTTTTT.

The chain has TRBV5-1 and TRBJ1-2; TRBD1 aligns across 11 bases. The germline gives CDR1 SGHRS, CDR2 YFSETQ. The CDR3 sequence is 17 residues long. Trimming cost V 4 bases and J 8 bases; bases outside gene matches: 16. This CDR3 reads CASSAAITGTGGSGYTF. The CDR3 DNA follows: TGCGCCAGCAGCGCGGCTATAACCGGGACAGGGGGTAGCGGCTACACCTTC.

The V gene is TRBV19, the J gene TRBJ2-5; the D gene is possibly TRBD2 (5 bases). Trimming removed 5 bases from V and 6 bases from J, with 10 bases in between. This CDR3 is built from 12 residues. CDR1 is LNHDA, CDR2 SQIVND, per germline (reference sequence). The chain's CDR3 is CASSEGAKTQYF. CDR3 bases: TGTGCCAGTAGTGAGGGCGCGAAGACCCAGTACTTC.

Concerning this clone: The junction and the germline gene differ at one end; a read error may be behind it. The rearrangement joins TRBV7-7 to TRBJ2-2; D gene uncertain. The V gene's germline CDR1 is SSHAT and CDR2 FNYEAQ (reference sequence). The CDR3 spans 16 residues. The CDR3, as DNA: TGTGCTAGCAGCGTGAACCCTAAGTCCGGGTTCGGGGAGCTGTTTTTT. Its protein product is CASSVNPKSGFGELFF. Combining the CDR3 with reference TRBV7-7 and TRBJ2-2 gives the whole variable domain GAGVSQSPRYKVTKRGQDVTLRCDPISSHATLYWYQQALGQGPEFLTYFNYEAQPDKSGLPSDRFSAERPEGSISTLTIQRTEQRDSAMYRCASSVNPKSGFGELFFGEGSRLTVL.

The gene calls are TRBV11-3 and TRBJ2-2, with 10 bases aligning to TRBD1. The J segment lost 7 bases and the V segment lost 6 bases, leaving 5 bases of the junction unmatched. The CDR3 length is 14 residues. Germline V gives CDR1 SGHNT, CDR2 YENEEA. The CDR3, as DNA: TGTGCCAGCAGTCGACAGGGGGCAAGCGGGGAGCTGTTTTTT. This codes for CASSRQGASGELFF.

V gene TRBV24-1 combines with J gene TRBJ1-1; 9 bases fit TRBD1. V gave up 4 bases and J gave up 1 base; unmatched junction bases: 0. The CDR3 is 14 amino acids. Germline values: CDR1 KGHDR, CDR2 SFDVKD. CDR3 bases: TGTGCCACCAGTGAGGGACAGGGGAACACTGAAGCTTTCTTT. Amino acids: CATSEGQGNTEAFF.

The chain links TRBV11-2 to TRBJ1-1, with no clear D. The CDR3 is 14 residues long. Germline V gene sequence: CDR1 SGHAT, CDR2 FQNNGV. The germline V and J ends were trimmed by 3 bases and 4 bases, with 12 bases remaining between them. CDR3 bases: TGTGCCAGCAGCTTTCCCCTAGTGGCCACTGAAGCTTTCTTT. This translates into CASSFPLVATEAFF.

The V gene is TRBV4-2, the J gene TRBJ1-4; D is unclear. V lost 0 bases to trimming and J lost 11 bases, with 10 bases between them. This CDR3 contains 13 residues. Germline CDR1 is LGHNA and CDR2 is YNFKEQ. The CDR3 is CASSQDPEPKLFF. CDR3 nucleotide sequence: TGTGCCAGCAGCCAAGATCCGGAGCCTAAACTGTTTTTT.

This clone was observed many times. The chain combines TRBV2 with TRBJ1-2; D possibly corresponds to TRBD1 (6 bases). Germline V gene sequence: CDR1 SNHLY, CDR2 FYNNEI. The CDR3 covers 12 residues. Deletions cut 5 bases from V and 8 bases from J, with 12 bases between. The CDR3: CASSWDILGYTF. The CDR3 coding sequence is TGTGCCAGCAGTTGGGACATTCTCGGCTACACCTTC.

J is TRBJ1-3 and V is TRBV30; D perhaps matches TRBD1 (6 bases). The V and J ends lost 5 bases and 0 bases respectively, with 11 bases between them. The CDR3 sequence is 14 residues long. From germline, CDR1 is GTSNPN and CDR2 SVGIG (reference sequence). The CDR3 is CAWARDTSGNTIYF. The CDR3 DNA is TGTGCCTGGGCCAGGGACACCTCTGGAAACACCATATATTTT.